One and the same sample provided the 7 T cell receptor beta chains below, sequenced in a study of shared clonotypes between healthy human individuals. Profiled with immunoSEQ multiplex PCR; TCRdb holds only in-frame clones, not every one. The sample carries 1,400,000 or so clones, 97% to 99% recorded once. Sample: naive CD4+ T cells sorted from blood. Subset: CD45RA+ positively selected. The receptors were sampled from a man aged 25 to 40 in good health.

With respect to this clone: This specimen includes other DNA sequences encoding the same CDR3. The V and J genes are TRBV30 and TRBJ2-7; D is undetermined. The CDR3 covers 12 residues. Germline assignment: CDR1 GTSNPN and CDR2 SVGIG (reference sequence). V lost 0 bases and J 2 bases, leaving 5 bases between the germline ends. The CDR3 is CAWSVSPYEQYF. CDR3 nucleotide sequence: TGTGCCTGGAGTGTAAGTCCCTACGAGCAGTACTTC.

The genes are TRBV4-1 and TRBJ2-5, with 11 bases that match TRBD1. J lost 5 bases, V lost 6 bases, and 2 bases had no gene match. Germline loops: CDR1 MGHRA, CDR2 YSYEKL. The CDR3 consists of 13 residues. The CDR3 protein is CASSRDRGETQYF. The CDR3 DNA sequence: TGCGCCAGCAGTCGGGACAGGGGGGAGACCCAGTACTTC.

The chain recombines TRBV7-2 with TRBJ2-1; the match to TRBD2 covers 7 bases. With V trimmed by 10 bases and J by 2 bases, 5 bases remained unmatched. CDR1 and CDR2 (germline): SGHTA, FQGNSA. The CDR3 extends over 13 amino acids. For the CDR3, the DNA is TGTGCCACCCGGGACTACGCCTACAATGAGCAGTTCTTC. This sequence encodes CATRDYAYNEQFF.

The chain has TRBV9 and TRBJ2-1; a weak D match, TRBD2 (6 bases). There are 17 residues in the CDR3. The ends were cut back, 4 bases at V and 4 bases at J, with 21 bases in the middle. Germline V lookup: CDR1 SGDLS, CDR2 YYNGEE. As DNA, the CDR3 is TGTGCCAGCAGCCCCCGACTAGAAGATCGGTCATACAATGAGCAGTTCTTC. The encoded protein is CASSPRLEDRSYNEQFF.

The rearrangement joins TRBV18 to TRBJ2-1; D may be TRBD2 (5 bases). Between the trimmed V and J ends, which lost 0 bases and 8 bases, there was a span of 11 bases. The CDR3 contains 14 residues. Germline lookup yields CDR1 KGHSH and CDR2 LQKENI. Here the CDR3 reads CASSPPPSSDEQFF. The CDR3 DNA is TGTGCCAGCTCACCACCGCCTAGCAGCGATGAGCAGTTCTTC.

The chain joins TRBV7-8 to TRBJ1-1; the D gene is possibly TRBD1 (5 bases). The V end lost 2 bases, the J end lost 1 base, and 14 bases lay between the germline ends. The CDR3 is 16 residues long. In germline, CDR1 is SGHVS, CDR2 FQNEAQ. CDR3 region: CASSLMVGGRNTEAFF. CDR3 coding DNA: TGTGCCAGCAGCTTAATGGTCGGGGGGAGGAACACTGAAGCTTTCTTT.

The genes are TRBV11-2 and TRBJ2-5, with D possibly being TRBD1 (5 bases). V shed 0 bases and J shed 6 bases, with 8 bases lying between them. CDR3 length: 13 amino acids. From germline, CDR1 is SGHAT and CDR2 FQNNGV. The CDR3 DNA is TGTGCCAGCAGCTTAGACAGGGCCAAGACCCAGTACTTC. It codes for CASSLDRAKTQYF.